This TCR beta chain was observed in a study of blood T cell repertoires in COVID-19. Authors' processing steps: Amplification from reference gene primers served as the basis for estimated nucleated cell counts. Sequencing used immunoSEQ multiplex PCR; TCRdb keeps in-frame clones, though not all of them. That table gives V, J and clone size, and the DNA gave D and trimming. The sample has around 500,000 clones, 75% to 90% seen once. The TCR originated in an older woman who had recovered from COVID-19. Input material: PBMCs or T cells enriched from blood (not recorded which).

For the CDR3, the DNA is TGCAGCGTCAGAACAGGGGATGGCTACACCTTC. Amino acids: CSVRTGDGYTF. The gene calls are TRBV29-1 and TRBJ1-2; 7 bases are a match to TRBD1. The CDR3 is 11 amino acids. V gave up 6 bases and J gave up 6 bases; unmatched junction bases: 4. CDR1 is SQVTM and CDR2 is ANQGSEA in the germline V gene.